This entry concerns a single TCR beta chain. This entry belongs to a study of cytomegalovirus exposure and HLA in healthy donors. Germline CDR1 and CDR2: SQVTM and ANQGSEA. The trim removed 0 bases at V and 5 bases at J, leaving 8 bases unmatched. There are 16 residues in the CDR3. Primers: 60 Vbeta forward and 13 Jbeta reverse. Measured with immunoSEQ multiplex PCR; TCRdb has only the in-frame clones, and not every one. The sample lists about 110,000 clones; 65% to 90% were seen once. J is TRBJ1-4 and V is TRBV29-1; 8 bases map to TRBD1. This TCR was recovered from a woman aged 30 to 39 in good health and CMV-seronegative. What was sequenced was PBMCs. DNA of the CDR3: TGCAGCGTTGAAGAATACGGGACAGGATTAAATGAAAAACTGTTTTTT. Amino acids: CSVEEYGTGLNEKLFF.